The sequence of this T cell receptor beta chain was determined in a study of cytomegalovirus exposure and HLA in healthy donors. Remarks on this clone: Its antigen is as yet unknown.

The donors were members of the roughly 120-subject validation cohort (separate from the approximately 670-subject first cohort). Sequencing used immunoSEQ multiplex PCR; TCRdb keeps in-frame clones, though not all of them. The table has approximately 160,000 clones, less than 95% seen once; the top ten hold around 3.1%. Trimming cost V 4 bases and J 0 bases, with 13 bases left between them. The V gene's germline CDR1 is KGHSH and CDR2 LQKENI. The CDR3 spans 16 residues. Study-level results: It was approximately 150 TCR beta chains that were listed as cytomegalovirus-associated.

Sequenced: PBMCs. The source is a woman in her late teens or twenties in good health and CMV-seropositive. The V call is TRBV18, the J call TRBJ1-3, with a tentative D call TRBD1 (5 bases). CDR3 DNA sequence: TGTGCCAGCTCACGGAGGGACCTAAACTCTGGAAACACCATATATTTT. It encodes CASSRRDLNSGNTIYF.